One and the same sample provided the 9 T cell receptor beta chains below, sequenced in a study of T cells after yellow fever vaccination. TCRdb fed the 5' RACE reads into MiXCR, producing one record per CDR3 protein. The sample holds some 670,000 distinct CDR3 sequences; around an eighth are singletons and the top ten take just under 15%. Sequences were derived from PBMCs, sampled on the day of the yellow fever booster vaccination. The receptors originated from a man aged 30 to 39 who received the YFV17D yellow fever vaccine.

The V call is TRBV9, the J call TRBJ2-3, with D perhaps being TRBD1 or TRBD2 (5 bases each). V lost 4 bases and J 0 bases, leaving 15 bases between the germline ends. CDR1 is SGDLS and CDR2 is YYNGEE in the germline V gene. The CDR3 runs to 16 residues. The CDR3 here is CASSSSPGRSTDTQYF. For the CDR3, the DNA is TGTGCCAGCAGCTCCTCACCGGGACGTAGCACAGATACGCAGTATTTT.

The V and J genes are TRBV5-4 and TRBJ2-1, with D possibly matching TRBD2 (7 bases). Germline V gene data show CDR1 as SGHNT and CDR2 as YYREEE (reference sequence). The CDR3 is 15 residues long. Trimming stripped 3 bases from V and 8 bases from J, with 18 bases between. The CDR3 nucleotides are TGTGCCAGCAGCTCTCTAGGCGGGGGCGGCGATGAGCAGTTCTTC. Translated, it gives CASSSLGGGGDEQFF.

This clonotype occurred a few times. CDR3 in amino acids: CAWSVQFGLAGALRTGELFF. Here the CDR3 DNA reads TGTGCCTGGAGTGTACAGTTCGGACTAGCGGGAGCGTTGAGGACCGGGGAGCTGTTTTTT. The chain recombines TRBV30 with TRBJ2-2; TRBD2 agrees at 13 bases. This CDR3 has 20 amino acids. Trimming cost V 0 bases and J 5 bases; bases outside gene matches: 15. Germline CDR1 is GTSNPN and CDR2 is SVGIG (reference sequence). Using reference TRBV30 and TRBJ2-2 for the parts outside the CDR3, the full variable domain is SQTIHQWPATLVQPVGSPLSLECTVEGTSNPNLYWYRQAAGRGLQLLFYSVGIGQISSEVPQNLSASRPQDRQFILSSKKLLLSDSGFYLCAWSVQFGLAGALRTGELFFGEGSRLTVL.

This clonotype came up a few times. The V gene is TRBV20-1, the J gene TRBJ2-7, with a tentative D call TRBD1 (5 bases). In germline, CDR1 is DFQATT, CDR2 SNEGSKA (reference sequence). Trimming removed 3 bases from V and 4 bases from J, with 13 bases in between. The CDR3 is made up of 13 amino acids. Here the CDR3 reads CSASSRAVYEQYF. For the CDR3, the DNA is TGCAGTGCTAGTTCCAGGGCGGTTTACGAGCAGTACTTC.

This clonotype was recorded a few times. The V and J genes are TRBV23-1 and TRBJ2-5, with 7 bases that match TRBD1. TRBV23-1 is placed among ORFs of uncertain function. The CDR3 is 12 amino acids. V was pared by 8 bases and J by 5 bases, with 5 bases of the junction left unmatched. CDR3 coding DNA: TGCGCCAGCTGGGACAGTCCCGAGACCCAGTACTTC. It is translated as CASWDSPETQYF.

This clonotype was counted a few times. This chain joins TRBV6-7 and TRBJ1-5; no clear D. TRBV6-7 is placed among ORFs of uncertain function. V gave up 11 bases and J gave up 2 bases, with 10 bases separating them. The CDR3 has 12 residues. CDR3 in DNA: TGTGCCCATATGCCGGGCAATCAGCCCCAGCATTTT. This encodes CAHMPGNQPQHF.

This chain joins TRBV6-4 and TRBJ2-3; D is perhaps TRBD2 (6 bases). Trimming shortened V by 6 bases and J by 2 bases, and 15 bases separated the two germline ends. Germline loops: CDR1 MRHNA, CDR2 SNTAGT. The CDR3 length is 15 residues. CDR3 region: CASSQQAGPTDTQYF. CDR3 DNA sequence: TGTGCCAGCAGCCAGCAGGCGGGGCCCACAGATACGCAGTATTTT.

The V call is TRBV5-1, the J call TRBJ1-5; possible D gene TRBD1, 6 bases. V was trimmed by 7 bases and J by 4 bases, leaving 21 bases between them. Germline loops: CDR1 SGHRS, CDR2 YFSETQ. The CDR3 is 16 amino acids. The CDR3 loop is CASAPGGGGKNQPQHF. The CDR3 region has the DNA TGCGCCAGCGCGCCGGGGGGGGGCGGTAAAAATCAGCCCCAGCATTTT.

This clonotype was counted many times. J is TRBJ2-1 and V is TRBV5-1; 11 nucleotides align to TRBD1. The CDR3 loop spans 15 amino acids. The germline V gene has CDR1 SGHRS and CDR2 YFSETQ. Trimming at V came to 3 bases and at J to 7 bases, leaving 6 bases not matched to a gene. The CDR3 region is CASSSDRGRYNEQFF. CDR3 bases: TGCGCCAGCAGCTCGGACAGGGGGCGATATAATGAGCAGTTCTTC.